This T cell receptor (beta chain) originates from a study of blood T cell repertoires in COVID-19. Study summary: Sites across the United States, Italy and Spain contributed samples from acute and convalescent COVID-19.

Trimming took 5 bases from V and 1 from J; bases not matched to a gene: 7. The CDR3 totals 16 residues. Germline-derived CDR1 and CDR2 are LNHDA and SQIVND (reference sequence). Authors' processing steps: Amplified reference gene primers provided the basis for estimating nucleated cell counts. Sequenced by immunoSEQ multiplex PCR; TCRdb stores in-frame clones only, minus some. The V and J calls and clone size come from that table; D and trimming were worked out from the DNA. The sample contains 250,000 to 350,000 clones, around 85% of which appear only once. Individuals drawn from around 24 US areas were about 18 to 90 years old.

The receptor was isolated from a woman under 40 who had recovered from COVID-19. The sequenced sample was PBMCs or T cells enriched from blood (not recorded which). The V call is TRBV19, the J call TRBJ2-3, with TRBD2 identical over 9 bases. In DNA, the CDR3 is TGTGCCAGTAGTCCAATGACTAGCGGTGGCACAGATACGCAGTATTTT. It yields the protein CASSPMTSGGTDTQYF.